This TCR beta chain emerged from a study of shared clonotypes between healthy human individuals (dated by TCRdb to the early 2020s). A note on the overall study: A few men and two women, aged 18 to 49 years, made up the cohort. Libraries were prepared and TCR repertoires were sequenced by different laboratories using diverse techniques, in order to increase sequencing depth and limit assay-specific biases. For each donor, CD4 naive and CD4 memory were each given three plates, CD8 naive was given two plates, and CD8 memory was given one plate. To estimate repertoire size and how much clonotype sharing occurs between individuals, the study deeply sequenced the blood TCR repertoires of 5 or 6 healthy adults. Leukapheresis yielded between about 0.85 and 10 billion PBMCs per donor.

Using the deep immunoSEQ assay, multiplex PCR amplified TCR CDR3 regions from genomic DNA. Genomic DNA extracted from each cell subset was distributed evenly over all wells of several immunoSEQ 96-well plates, and each plate served as one replicate. For sorted subsets, each replicate PCR was loaded with approximately 0.2 ug genomic DNA, equivalent to 30,000 or so T cell genomes. Purified libraries were quantified with a Qubit 3.0 fluorometer, sized on a Bioanalyzer 2100, and re-quantified with the KAPA Library Quantification kit. Each immunoSEQ 96-well plate was sequenced on its own single-read 150-cycle Illumina NextSeq 550 flow cell. Per the original workflow: Because the immunoSEQ output held only junctional sequences and lacked quality scores, the filtering could not match the filtering applied to full-length reads. Sequences were annotated with PyIR, a Python wrapper for IgBLAST v1.9, and V/J genes and CDR3 were assigned using IMGT germline references. Reads with weak V/J assignments (E-value above 1e-6), missing CDR3, stop codons, out-of-frame junctions, or ambiguous translated residues were removed. V3J clonotypes were defined as sequences sharing an identical inferred V gene, J gene, and CDR3 amino acid sequence. Percentage overlap between repertoires was calculated by dividing the number of shared unique clonotypes by the size of the smaller repertoire. Richness of each repertoire was evaluated using RTK rarefaction, the Chao1 estimator, and Recon v2.1 estimates of unobserved clonotypes. OLGA was used to compute generation probabilities for all TCRbeta clonotypes that the gDNA method yielded from several donors. TCRdb's version of the immuneACCESS table is confined to in-frame rearrangements and falls short of the full clone set. An unresolved V gene accounts for under half of the shortfall where checked; the remainder is of unknown origin. Clonal size and the V and J genes are those of that table, whereas D and trimming came from the DNA. In this sample the table shows approximately 350,000 clones, less than 85% of which occur a single time. The ten largest clones capture 10% of the sample.

The junction shows trimming of 7 bases on V and 5 bases on J, plus 19 bases between the germline ends. The CDR3 covers 15 residues, taking in both the cysteine and the phenylalanine. Only CDR3 DNA remains: 45 bases, in frame from the first base. Reading the germline V gene gives CDR1 MNHNS and CDR2 SASEGT. As to this clone: This clone's antigen is unknown. No quality values exist for individual bases; no much larger clone is one base distant.

Healthy HIV-negative adults with no recently reported acute infections or vaccinations were included as donors. Every donor was a Caucasian adult residing in Nashville, Tennessee, USA. Magnetic negative selection was used to enrich CD4+ T cells, after which naive cells were positively selected on CD45RA and the negative fraction became the memory subset. Blood was collected by leukapheresis, and PBMCs were isolated by Ficoll-Histopaque density gradient centrifugation and then cryopreserved in liquid nitrogen vapor phase. Analytical flow cytometry was used to check the purity and quantity of each magnetically sorted T cell population. Genomic DNA was isolated from each sorted fraction and quantified by UV absorbance on a Nanodrop 2000c. The study at large found these results: Based on pairwise subsampling, the degree of clonotype sharing among donors was expected to be affected by sequencing depth. Naive subsets generally had larger estimated clonotype richness than memory subsets. Compared with non-shared clonotypes, the clonotypes found in all four sorted-subset donors had higher generation probabilities. Even with the large sequencing depth, rarefaction of the sorted-subset datasets indicated that sequencing was incomplete. The genetic and exposure-history diversity represented was limited by the small number of donors. Across a handful of donors, approximately 4.9% of naive CD4, approximately 4% of naive CD8, roughly 2.2% of memory CD4, and approximately 0.4% of memory CD8 clonotypes were shared. Sampling was restricted to blood, and TCR repertoires in tissue are likely to differ from TCR repertoires in blood.

The TCR was taken from a man aged 30-40 years in good health. The sequencing sample was made of memory CD4+ T cells sorted from blood. The label giving this sample's cell subset or site can be read as: CD45RA-negative fraction. Recombination connected TRBV6-1 to TRBJ2-3; the D gene is perhaps TRBD2, from 5 matching bases. The CDR3 region has the sequence CASTESPGGRDTQYF. The DNA sequence reads TGTGCCAGCACCGAATCCCCTGGAGGTAGAGATACGCAGTATTTT.